This T cell receptor beta chain was captured in a study of cytomegalovirus exposure and HLA in healthy donors. Across the whole study: Out of 180 million or so T cells, an earlier analysis found about 100 million unique TCR beta sequences in total. Study-wide points: One later analysis reportedly identified an Asian-associated ancestry cluster that showed fewer N-insertions than the approximately 600-donor mean. An observed cluster of highly shared sequence variants was recorded as a likely sequencing artifact.

Likely unrecorded immune exposures existed in these nominally healthy donors. V was shortened by 0 bases and J by 4 bases, with 9 bases between the two germline ends. Germline CDR1 reads LNHNV; CDR2 reads YYDKDF (reference sequence). The CDR3 extends over 15 amino acids. As regards this clone: Its antigen is unidentified.

The PCR employed 60 Vbeta primers together with 13 Jbeta primers. The method was immunoSEQ multiplex PCR; TCRdb's version includes in-frame clones alone and lacks a portion of them. The sample holds 45,000 to 65,000 clones, 73% seen once. The sample comprised PBMCs. This TCR was sampled from a young man in good health and CMV-seronegative. The rearrangement uses TRBV15 and TRBJ1-4, with TRBD1 as a possible D gene (5 bases). The CDR3 sequence is CATSRDRQLNEKLFF. The CDR3 coding sequence is TGTGCCACCAGCAGAGATAGACAGCTTAATGAAAAACTGTTTTTT.